This TCR beta chain derives from a study of T-cell reconstitution after alpha-beta-depleted transplantation in children. This clonotype was detected only a few times. The antigen is unknown. Using unique molecular identifiers, the investigators prepared the TCRbeta library. MiXCR was run by TCRdb on the PCR reads, yielding one entry per CDR3 protein. The repertoire includes some 200,000 distinct CDR3 sequences, approximately 8.4% of them detected once, and 35% to 40% sits in the top ten. Study conclusions and caveats: A year post-transplant, T-cell counts and diversity derived mostly from newly produced T cells. Expanded graft clones, several hundred of them, were reportedly the source of alpha-beta T cells about two months after transplant.

Germline-derived CDR1 and CDR2 are SGHVS and FQNEAQ. Trimming shortened V by 3 bases and J by 6 bases, and 4 bases separated the two germline ends. The CDR3 runs 11 residues. V is TRBV7-8 and J is TRBJ2-3; D remains unclear. This receptor was taken from a male patient aged 2-15 years who had a stem cell transplant for acute myeloid leukemia, so the T cells may come from the graft donor. Source: PBMCs, mostly from graft donor cells, taken 360 days after TCRalphabeta/CD19-depleted stem cell transplant. The CDR3 nucleotides are TGTGCCAGCAGCTTCCAGGATACGCAGTATTTT. This translates into CASSFQDTQYF.